The 3 T cell receptor beta chains given below trace back to one sample, sequenced in a study of cytomegalovirus exposure and HLA in healthy donors. The repertoire was sequenced with immunoSEQ multiplex PCR; TCRdb's copy has only in-frame clones and lacks some. The sample lists 60,000 to 65,000 clones, 90% to 95% occurring once. The sample taken for sequencing was PBMCs. All receptors derive from a woman aged 18-30 years in good health and CMV-seropositive.

The J gene is TRBJ2-3, the V gene TRBV6-1; 9 positions agree with TRBD2. The CDR3 has 15 residues. Germline trimming cut 6 bases from V and 5 bases from J; bases unmatched to any gene: 9. CDR1 and CDR2 (germline): MNHNS, SASEGT. The CDR3 sequence: CASRSIAGAQDTQYF. CDR3 nucleotides: TGTGCCAGCAGATCAATAGCGGGAGCGCAAGATACGCAGTATTTT.

The V gene is TRBV30, the J gene TRBJ2-1; a weak D match, TRBD1 (6 bases). V gave up 5 bases and J gave up 5 bases, with 10 bases separating them. CDR3 length: 12 residues. CDR1 and CDR2 (germline): GTSNPN, SVGIG (reference sequence). The CDR3 region is CAWVDSHNEQFF. The CDR3 nucleotides read TGTGCCTGGGTGGACAGTCACAATGAGCAGTTCTTC.

CDR3 nucleotide sequence: TGTGCCAGCAGTTTGTCGGGACAGGGGCGAACTGGCTACACCTTC. Translated: CASSLSGQGRTGYTF. J is TRBJ1-2 and V is TRBV27; 10 positions match TRBD1. The V and J ends lost 3 bases and 7 bases, in that order; junction bases with no gene match: 8. The CDR3 has 15 residues. CDR1 is MNHEY, CDR2 SMNVEV, per germline (reference sequence).